This TCR beta chain was sequenced for a study of beta chain features in type 1 diabetes. Since all of the isolated RNA was reverse transcribed, expressed TCRB transcripts were what got sequenced. Measured with immunoSEQ multiplex PCR; TCRdb has only the in-frame clones, and not every one. The sample shows 900,000 or so clones, roughly 15% of them seen only once. The purity of all sorted populations exceeded 95%. This clone was detected only a few times. Its specificity is unknown. The germline CDR1 and CDR2 sequences are SQVTM and ANQGSEA. CDR3 length equals 15 residues. V dropped 4 bases and J dropped 5; count of bases not matched to a gene: 10. Findings and limits, study-wide: The study left unresolved whether HLA type influences TCRB rearrangement.

The rearrangement links TRBV29-1 to TRBJ2-5; TRBD2 aligns across 10 bases. This TCR was sampled from a woman between 18 and 29 years old in good health. What was sequenced was naive CD4+ T cells from blood. The CDR3 region is CSVVRAGGPGETQYF. The CDR3 DNA reads as TGCAGCGTTGTAAGAGCGGGAGGGCCGGGGGAGACCCAGTACTTC.